What follows are 27 T cell receptor beta chains derived from one specimen sequenced in a study of regulatory T cells in long-lasting Graves disease. Sequencing libraries for TCR beta were prepared with iRepertoire HTBI primers and Arm-PCR of CDR3 regions. One entry per CDR3 protein, called by TCRdb with MiXCR from the multiplex PCR reads. The sample includes around 450,000 distinct CDR3 sequences, 14% to 15% seen only once; the top ten take roughly 8%. Specified time point: newly diagnosed GD, antithyroid drugs for less than 3 months. Generation of the TCR library employed RNA extracted from PBMCs. Separately, the same data were catalogued under a study of T cells in Graves' hyperthyroidism and ophthalmopathy.

This specimen consisted of peripheral blood mononuclear cells (PBMCs), obtained at new diagnosis, from a patient treated with antithyroid drugs. The receptors were sampled from a middle-aged woman with Graves disease.

This clonotype was observed at least ten times. V usage is TRBV28 and J usage is TRBJ2-5; weak D call: TRBD1 (6 bases). Per the germline V gene, CDR1 is MDHEN and CDR2 is SYDVKM. With 2 bases removed from V and 2 bases from J, the gap between germline ends came to 18 bases. This CDR3 is 17 amino acids long. CDR3: CASSLLIDLTGQETQYF. The CDR3 DNA follows: TGTGCCAGCAGTTTACTAATAGACCTGACAGGTCAAGAGACCCAGTACTTC. Looking up the rest from reference TRBV28 and TRBJ2-5 gives the full variable domain: DVKVTQSSRYLVKRTGEKVFLECVQDMDHENMFWYRQDPGLGLRLIYFSYDVKMKEKGDIPEGYSVSREKKERFSLILESASTNQTSMYLCASSLLIDLTGQETQYFGPGTRLLVL.

This clonotype has at least ten counts. The chain combines TRBV27 with TRBJ1-2, with 7 bases that match TRBD1. Germline V CDR1 and CDR2: MNHEY, SMNVEV (reference sequence). The CDR3 consists of 15 residues. V trimming: 8 bases; J trimming: 0 bases; junction bases outside the gene matches: 9. CDR3 region: CASRRRTGTNYGYTF. The CDR3 DNA reads as TGTGCCAGCCGGAGGCGGACAGGAACTAACTATGGCTACACCTTC.

For this clonotype: This clone may be a read error of a much larger clone one base away. The genes are TRBV7-9 and TRBJ2-1, with unresolved D. Germline V lookup: CDR1 SEHNR, CDR2 FQNEAQ (reference sequence). Trimming removed 1 base at V and 14 bases at J, with 12 bases between. The CDR3 spans 12 residues. The CDR3 bases are TGTGCCAGCAGCTTAGGGTCCTCTGACGAGTTCTTC. Its translation: CASSLGSSDEFF.

The J gene is TRBJ1-1, the V gene TRBV18, with D possibly TRBD1 on 6 matching bases. Trimming took off 3 bases at V and 6 bases at J, with 17 bases between the two ends. CDR1 is KGHSH, CDR2 LQKENI, per germline. CDR3 size: 15 residues. The CDR3 loop is CASSPNREWDSEAFF. The CDR3 nucleotides are TGTGCCAGCTCACCTAACAGGGAATGGGACTCTGAAGCTTTCTTT.

This clonotype was counted many times. The chain links TRBV12-3 or TRBV12-4 to TRBJ2-1; a weak D match, TRBD2 (6 bases). V dropped 6 bases and J dropped 3 bases, with 12 bases sitting between them. This CDR3 region has 14 residues. CDR3 bases: TGTGCCAGCAGCCACCCGGGGGTCTACAATGAGCAGTTCTTC. Translating gives CASSHPGVYNEQFF.

This clonotype was detected many times. This chain uses TRBV6-1 with TRBJ2-5, with a possible D match to TRBD1 (6 bases). V was shortened by 2 bases and J by 0 bases, with 7 bases between the two germline ends. The CDR3 covers 14 residues. Looked up from germline, CDR1 is MNHNS and CDR2 is SASEGT. This CDR3 is CASSERDNQETQYF. DNA of the CDR3: TGTGCCAGCAGTGAAAGGGACAACCAAGAGACCCAGTACTTC.

At least ten counts were recorded for this clonotype. V is TRBV24-1 and J is TRBJ2-1, with D unresolved. V was pared by 2 bases and J by 9 bases, with 10 bases between. CDR3 size: 13 residues. Germline V gene sequence: CDR1 KGHDR, CDR2 SFDVKD. The CDR3 spells CATSDSLASEQFF. DNA of the CDR3: TGTGCCACCAGTGATTCATTAGCTAGTGAGCAGTTCTTC.

The chain has TRBV13 and TRBJ2-1; 8 bases match TRBD2. The trim removed 4 bases at V and 0 bases at J, leaving 8 bases unmatched. The length of the CDR3 is 17 residues. CDR1 and CDR2 (germline): PRHDT, FYEKMQ (reference sequence). As DNA, the CDR3 is TGTGCCAGCAGCTCTCCGGATCGGGAGGGCTCCTACAATGAGCAGTTCTTC. It translates to CASSSPDREGSYNEQFF.

This clonotype was recorded at least ten times. The J gene is TRBJ1-1, the V gene TRBV28; no reliable D call. Per germline, CDR1 MDHEN and CDR2 SYDVKM. Deletions cut 7 bases from V and 1 base from J, with 13 bases between. There are 14 residues in the CDR3. CDR3 protein: CASTVIVENTEAFF. The CDR3 DNA is TGTGCCAGCACCGTAATCGTGGAGAACACTGAAGCTTTCTTT.

This clonotype was observed at least ten times. The gene calls are TRBV27 and TRBJ2-7; D is possibly TRBD1 or TRBD2 (5 bases each). Looked up from germline, CDR1 is MNHEY and CDR2 is SMNVEV (reference sequence). Trimming shortened V by 9 bases and J by 2 bases, and 14 bases separated the two germline ends. This CDR3 has 13 residues. This CDR3 reads CASSPGPAYEQYF. The CDR3 DNA follows: TGTGCCAGTAGTCCGGGGCCTGCCTACGAGCAGTACTTC.

This clonotype was picked up many times. This chain connects TRBV7-2 to TRBJ1-2, with D tentatively TRBD1 (6 bases). Trimming removed 5 bases at V and 8 bases at J, with 27 bases between. Germline lookup yields CDR1 SGHTA and CDR2 FQGNSA. This CDR3 comprises 17 residues. The CDR3 DNA sequence: TGTGCCAGCAGCCGCCCCAAAGGGGGGGGCGAAAACATAGGCTACACCTTC. Translation gives CASSRPKGGGENIGYTF.

This clonotype was observed at least ten times. J is TRBJ2-7 and V is TRBV2, with a possible D match to TRBD1 (6 bases). This CDR3 spans 10 amino acids. Trimming removed 9 bases at V and 4 bases at J, with 7 bases between. CDR1 and CDR2 (germline): SNHLY, FYNNEI. The CDR3 DNA follows: TGTGCCAGTCAGGGGTACGAGCAGTACTTC. Encoded protein: CASQGYEQYF.

This clonotype was observed many times. The J gene is TRBJ2-5, the V gene TRBV5-1; D gene ambiguous. The ends were cut back, 0 bases at V and 4 bases at J, with 10 bases in the middle. Germline V lookup: CDR1 SGHRS, CDR2 YFSETQ. The CDR3 is 14 amino acids. The CDR3 DNA is TGCGCCAGCAGCTTGGGACCTGAAGGAGAGACCCAGTACTTC. Translation gives CASSLGPEGETQYF.

This clonotype appeared a few times. The chain joins TRBV12-5 to TRBJ2-3; 7 bases are a match to TRBD1. The CDR3 loop spans 18 amino acids. J was trimmed by 2 bases and V by 0 bases; bases with no gene match: 11. The germline V gene encodes CDR1 LGHNT and CDR2 FRNRAP. The CDR3 nucleotides are TGTGCTAGTGGTTTGGTAGTGAGGGGGCAATTATCCACAGATACGCAGTATTTT. Translated, it gives CASGLVVRGQLSTDTQYF.

This clonotype came up many times. The genes are TRBV5-1 and TRBJ2-5, with D perhaps assigned TRBD1 or TRBD2 (5 bases each). In germline, CDR1 is SGHRS, CDR2 YFSETQ. The CDR3 length is 17 residues. V was clipped by 5 bases and J by 4 bases, with 24 bases between them. In DNA, the CDR3 is TGCGCCAGCAGATTAGGGACGCGTGAAAGAGTAAGAGAGACCCAGTACTTC. Its protein is CASRLGTRERVRETQYF.

This clonotype has at least ten counts. The J gene is TRBJ1-1, the V gene TRBV2; 7 bases fit TRBD1. Germline loops: CDR1 SNHLY, CDR2 FYNNEI. Germline trimming cut 5 bases from V and 4 bases from J; bases unmatched to any gene: 7. This CDR3 region has 14 residues. CDR3 sequence (DNA): TGTGCCAGCAGTAAAAGCGAGGGGGCCACTGAAGCTTTCTTT. As protein: CASSKSEGATEAFF. The variable domain in full, with the rest retrieved from reference TRBV2 and TRBJ1-1, is EPEVTQTPSHQVTQMGQEVILRCVPISNHLYFYWYRQILGQKVEFLVSFYNNEISEKSEIFDDQFSVERPDGSNFTLKIRSTKLEDSAMYFCASSKSEGATEAFFGQGTRLTVV.

Remarks on this clonotype: A single base separates this from a much larger clone, so it may be a read error. The CDR3 region is CASSQESWYTEAFF. As DNA, the CDR3 is TGTGCCAGCAGCCAAGAATCGTGGTACACTGAAGCTTTCTTT. V is TRBV14 and J is TRBJ1-1; D not resolved. The germline gives CDR1 SGHDN, CDR2 FVKESK. The V end was cut by 0 bases, the J end by 3 bases, with 8 bases between. The CDR3 is made up of 14 amino acids.

Points on this clonotype: A read error may produce the germline difference seen at one junction end. The chain links TRBV5-4 to TRBJ2-7; no reliable D call. Looked up from germline, CDR1 is SGHNT and CDR2 is YYREEE (reference sequence). The CDR3 has 12 amino acids. Here the CDR3 DNA reads TGTGCCAGCAGCTTGTTCTCCAACGAGCAGTACTTC. Translated: CASSLFSNEQYF.

This clonotype was observed a handful of times. The gene calls are TRBV5-5 and TRBJ1-1; D not resolved. In germline, CDR1 is SGHKS, CDR2 YYEKEE (reference sequence). The CDR3 extends over 14 amino acids. The ends were cut back, 4 bases at V and 0 bases at J, with 10 bases in the middle. This CDR3 is CASSIGHMNTEAFF. For the CDR3, the DNA is TGTGCCAGCAGCATAGGGCACATGAACACTGAAGCTTTCTTT.

Notes on this clonotype: A much larger clone lies a single base off, so this may be a read error. The chain is built from TRBV3-1 and TRBJ2-1; TRBD2 matches at 14 bases. The CDR3 sequence is 14 residues long. J gave up 16 bases and V 0 bases, and 5 bases lay outside the gene matches. CDR1 and CDR2 from the germline V gene are LGHDT and YNNKEL (reference sequence). The CDR3 bases are TGTGCCAGCAGCCAAGAGGGACTAGCGGGAGAAGACTTCTTC. Translation gives CASSQEGLAGEDFF.

This clonotype was detected a few times. The chain uses TRBV11-3 and TRBJ2-3, with TRBD2 matching 9 bases. J gave up 7 bases and V 5 bases, and 1 base lay outside the gene matches. Looked up from germline, CDR1 is SGHNT and CDR2 is YENEEA. The CDR3 consists of 12 residues. CDR3 region: CASSLAGNTQYF. CDR3 coding DNA: TGTGCCAGCAGCCTAGCGGGAAATACGCAGTATTTT.

Notes on this clonotype: In this CDR3 the conserved last residue, phenylalanine or tryptophan, is missing, so a read error is likely. The rearrangement links TRBV11-2 to TRBJ2-1; 10 bases agree with TRBD1. With V trimmed by 5 bases and J by 8 bases, 12 bases remained unmatched. Germline-derived CDR1 and CDR2 are SGHAT and FQNNGV. This CDR3 has 16 amino acids. The CDR3: CASSPSGTGALDEQFV. The CDR3 DNA reads TGTGCCAGCAGCCCTTCCGGGACAGGGGCGCTGGATGAGCAGTTCGTC.

This clonotype was observed many times. This chain uses TRBV19 with TRBJ2-5; TRBD2 aligns across 11 bases. With V trimmed by 6 bases and J by 1 base, 16 bases remained unmatched. This CDR3 has 19 residues. Germline CDR1 and CDR2: LNHDA and SQIVND (reference sequence). DNA for the CDR3: TGTGCCAGTAGAGGTTGGAGTAAAGGACTAGCGGGTCCCCAAGAGACCCAGTACTTC. This gives the protein CASRGWSKGLAGPQETQYF.

This clonotype appeared many times. The chain has TRBV5-1 and TRBJ1-1; 10 bases line up with TRBD1. The CDR3 extends over 15 amino acids. V lost 0 bases, J lost 4 bases, and 3 bases stayed unmatched. Germline V gene data show CDR1 as SGHRS and CDR2 as YFSETQ. The CDR3 sequence: CASSLGDRGVTEAFF. The DNA for the CDR3 is TGCGCCAGCAGCTTGGGGGACAGGGGAGTCACTGAAGCTTTCTTT.

This clonotype was found many times. The chain carries TRBV5-1 and TRBJ2-1, with unresolved D. V dropped 0 bases and J dropped 3 bases, with 7 bases sitting between them. This CDR3 is 14 amino acids long. Looked up from germline, CDR1 is SGHRS and CDR2 is YFSETQ. The CDR3 DNA follows: TGCGCCAGCAGCTTGGGAAAGAGCTACAATGAGCAGTTCTTC. Protein: CASSLGKSYNEQFF.

This clonotype was counted many times. Its ends do not fully match the called genes, so a read error is possible. J is TRBJ2-2 and V is TRBV27; TRBD2 might be the D (6 bases). CDR3 length: 14 residues. In germline, CDR1 is MNHEY, CDR2 SMNVEV (reference sequence). The CDR3 spells CASSRGRNTGELLF. The DNA of the CDR3 is TGTGCCAGCAGTCGTGGGAGGAACACCGGGGAGCTGCTTTTT.

This clonotype appeared many times. One end of the junction varies from germline; a read error may be responsible. The chain couples TRBV27 to TRBJ2-2; tentative D call: TRBD2 (5 bases). CDR1 is MNHEY and CDR2 is SMNVEV in the germline V gene (reference sequence). The CDR3 totals 12 residues. Here the CDR3 reads CASTGYTGELFF. As DNA, the CDR3 is TGTGCCAGCACGGGGTACACTGGGGAGCTGTTTTTT.